The text below deals with one T cell receptor (beta chain). Its antigen is still unknown. The repertoire was sequenced with immunoSEQ multiplex PCR; TCRdb's copy has only in-frame clones and lacks some. The sample has fewer than 95,000 clones, 92% seen once. V lost 5 bases and J lost 2, with 10 bases in between. Germline V gives CDR1 MNHNY, CDR2 SVGAGI (reference sequence). The CDR3 spans 13 residues. This specimen comes from a study of OX40 agonist ivuxolimab in advanced cancers. Overall study results and limits: Expanded clones were, on average, more numerous among CD8+ T cells than CD4+.

The chain has TRBV6-6 and TRBJ2-7; D unresolved. Material: CD4+ or CD8+ T cells sorted from blood, obtained in a trial of the OX40 agonist ivuxolimab. The receptor comes from an adult with an advanced solid tumor such as melanoma, head and neck, liver or kidney cancer. For the CDR3, the DNA is TGTGCCAGCAGTGGGCAGGCGACCTACGAGCAGTACTTC. Residues: CASSGQATYEQYF.